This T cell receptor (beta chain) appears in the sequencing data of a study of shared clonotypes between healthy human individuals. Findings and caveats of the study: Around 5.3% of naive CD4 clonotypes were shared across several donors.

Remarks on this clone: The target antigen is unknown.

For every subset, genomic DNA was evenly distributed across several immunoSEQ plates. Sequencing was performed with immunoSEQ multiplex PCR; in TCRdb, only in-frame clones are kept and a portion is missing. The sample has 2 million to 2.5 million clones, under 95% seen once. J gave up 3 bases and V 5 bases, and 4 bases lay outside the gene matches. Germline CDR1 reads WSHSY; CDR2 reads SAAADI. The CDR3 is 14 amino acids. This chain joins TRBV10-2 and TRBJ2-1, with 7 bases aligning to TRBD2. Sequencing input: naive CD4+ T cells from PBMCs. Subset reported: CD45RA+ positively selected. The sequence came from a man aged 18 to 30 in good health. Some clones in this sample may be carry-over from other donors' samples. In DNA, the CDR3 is TGCGCCAGCAGTCCCGGGAGGCTCTACAATGAGCAGTTCTTC. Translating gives CASSPGRLYNEQFF.